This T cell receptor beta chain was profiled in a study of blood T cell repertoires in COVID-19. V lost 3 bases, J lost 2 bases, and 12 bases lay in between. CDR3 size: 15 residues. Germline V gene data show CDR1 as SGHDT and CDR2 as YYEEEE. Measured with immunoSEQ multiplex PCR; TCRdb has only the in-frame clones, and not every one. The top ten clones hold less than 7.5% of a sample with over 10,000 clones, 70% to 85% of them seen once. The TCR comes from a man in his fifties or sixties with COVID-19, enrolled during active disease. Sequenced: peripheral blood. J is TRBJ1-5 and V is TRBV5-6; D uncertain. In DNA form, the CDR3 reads TGTGCCAGCAGCTCTCGGAGGATCCGCAATCAGCCCCAGCATTTT. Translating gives CASSSRRIRNQPQHF.